A selection of T cell receptor beta chains follows, all from one sample in a study of vaccination and CD4 T cells after COVID-19. TCRdb recomputed calls from the PCR reads with MiXCR, one row per CDR3 protein. The table shows roughly 24,000 distinct CDR3 sequences, with 64% occurring only once. Which antigens these TCRs recognize remains unknown. The sequenced sample was CD4+ T cells from blood, cultured in vitro. The receptors shown here come from a human donor who had recovered from COVID-19. Each CDR3 is given with its conserved first and last residue. Fields, in order: J gene, V gene, CDR3 length, D gene, clone size, CDR3 DNA, CDR3 protein. The D gene is left open where the match is weak. The size entry is marked missing in some rows and otherwise reads once, few, many or a size class.

j_call: TRBJ2-5; v_call: TRBV5-1; cdr3_length: 14; d_call: NA; clone_size: once; cdr3_nt: TGCGCCAGCAGCTCAGCCGATCCCTCAGCGGCCCAGTACTTC; cdr3_aa: CASSSADPSAAQYF
j_call: TRBJ2-4; v_call: TRBV20-1; cdr3_length: 13; d_call: NA; clone_size: NA; cdr3_nt: TGCAGTGCTAGCCCGGGGGCGGGGAACATTCAGTACTTC; cdr3_aa: CSASPGAGNIQYF
j_call: TRBJ2-7; v_call: TRBV20-1; cdr3_length: 15; d_call: TRBD1; clone_size: NA; cdr3_nt: TGCAGTGGCTCAGGACAGGGGATCCACTCTGGCGAGCAGTACTTC; cdr3_aa: CSGSGQGIHSGEQYF
j_call: TRBJ2-1; v_call: TRBV7-2; cdr3_length: 13; d_call: TRBD2; clone_size: NA; cdr3_nt: TGTGCCAGCAGCTCACAGCGGGAGGGGCAGCAGTTCTTC; cdr3_aa: CASSSQREGQQFF
j_call: TRBJ1-2; v_call: TRBV28; cdr3_length: 17; d_call: NA; clone_size: once; cdr3_nt: TGTGCCAGCACCTTTATGATTACTTGGGTGTCCCACGGTGGCTACACCTTC; cdr3_aa: CASTFMITWVSHGGYTF
j_call: TRBJ1-2; v_call: TRBV6-1; cdr3_length: 16; d_call: NA; clone_size: NA; cdr3_nt: TGTGCCAGCAACCTCCAAGGGGGTGACGGCTCCTATGGCTACACCTTC; cdr3_aa: CASNLQGGDGSYGYTF
j_call: TRBJ2-7; v_call: TRBV7-2; cdr3_length: 16; d_call: NA; clone_size: once; cdr3_nt: TGTGCCAGCAGTTACTCGATAGTTCAGGGGCGTCACGAGCAGTACTTC; cdr3_aa: CASSYSIVQGRHEQYF
j_call: TRBJ2-1; v_call: TRBV11-3; cdr3_length: 15; d_call: TRBD1; clone_size: NA; cdr3_nt: TGTGCCAGCAGCTCCTCGGACAGGGGGGGCAATGAGCAGTTCTTC; cdr3_aa: CASSSSDRGGNEQFF
j_call: TRBJ1-3; v_call: TRBV6-1; cdr3_length: 11; d_call: NA; clone_size: NA; cdr3_nt: TGTGCCAGCATTCAAGAGAACACCATATATTTT; cdr3_aa: CASIQENTIYF
j_call: TRBJ1-1; v_call: TRBV20-1; cdr3_length: 14; d_call: TRBD1; clone_size: NA; cdr3_nt: TGCAGTGCTCCCCGGGAGGGGGCGAACACTGAAGCTTTCTTT; cdr3_aa: CSAPREGANTEAFF
j_call: TRBJ1-1; v_call: TRBV4-1; cdr3_length: 17; d_call: TRBD1; clone_size: once; cdr3_nt: TGCGCCAGCAGCCAAACCGGACAGGGGAAGGGAAACACTGAAGCTTTCTTT; cdr3_aa: CASSQTGQGKGNTEAFF
j_call: TRBJ1-5; v_call: TRBV28; cdr3_length: 14; d_call: NA; clone_size: NA; cdr3_nt: TGTGCCAGCAGTTTATCCGCGGGAATTCAGCCCCAGCATTTT; cdr3_aa: CASSLSAGIQPQHF
j_call: TRBJ2-7; v_call: TRBV20-1; cdr3_length: 15; d_call: TRBD2; clone_size: NA; cdr3_nt: TGCAGTGCGTCCCCACTCAGCGGGGGGTCCTACGAGCAGTACTTC; cdr3_aa: CSASPLSGGSYEQYF
j_call: TRBJ2-7; v_call: TRBV28; cdr3_length: 14; d_call: NA; clone_size: NA; cdr3_nt: TGTGCCAGCAGAAGGGGGGGAGATGAACATGAGCAGTACTTC; cdr3_aa: CASRRGGDEHEQYF
j_call: TRBJ2-2; v_call: TRBV29-1; cdr3_length: 13; d_call: NA; clone_size: NA; cdr3_nt: TGCAGCGTTGAGACAGAGTCCACCGGGGAGCTGTTTTTT; cdr3_aa: CSVETESTGELFF
j_call: TRBJ2-3; v_call: TRBV6-1; cdr3_length: 14; d_call: NA; clone_size: NA; cdr3_nt: TGTGCCAGCAGTGTCAATCTCGGGATAGATACGCAGTATTTT; cdr3_aa: CASSVNLGIDTQYF
j_call: TRBJ1-2; v_call: TRBV19; cdr3_length: 14; d_call: NA; clone_size: few; cdr3_nt: TGTGCCAGTAGGAGGTCAAGGGGCGGGAGTGGCTACACCTTC; cdr3_aa: CASRRSRGGSGYTF
j_call: TRBJ1-6; v_call: TRBV18; cdr3_length: 19; d_call: TRBD1; clone_size: NA; cdr3_nt: TGTGCCAGTTCACCGCTTGCCGGGACAGGGGGCTCCTATAATTCACCCCTCCACTTT; cdr3_aa: CASSPLAGTGGSYNSPLHF
j_call: TRBJ2-1; v_call: TRBV6-1; cdr3_length: 13; d_call: TRBD1; clone_size: NA; cdr3_nt: TGTGCCAGCAGTCAATACAGGGGAAATGAGCAGTTCTTC; cdr3_aa: CASSQYRGNEQFF
j_call: TRBJ1-2; v_call: TRBV5-1; cdr3_length: 14; d_call: NA; clone_size: NA; cdr3_nt: TGCGCCAGCAGCCCGGGGACATATAACTATGGCTACACCTTC; cdr3_aa: CASSPGTYNYGYTF
j_call: TRBJ2-7; v_call: TRBV27; cdr3_length: 13; d_call: TRBD2; clone_size: NA; cdr3_nt: TGTGCCAGCGGGGACCGCGGGGGCTACGAGCAGTACTTC; cdr3_aa: CASGDRGGYEQYF
j_call: TRBJ2-5; v_call: TRBV20-1; cdr3_length: 15; d_call: NA; clone_size: few; cdr3_nt: TGCAGTCCGCTATCGGGGTCCCGACTAGGACAGACCCAGTACTTC; cdr3_aa: CSPLSGSRLGQTQYF
j_call: TRBJ1-5; v_call: TRBV12-3/TRBV12-4; cdr3_length: 16; d_call: NA; clone_size: once; cdr3_nt: TGTGCCAGCAATCAGAACAGTCATGGCTACAATCAGCCCCAGCATTTT; cdr3_aa: CASNQNSHGYNQPQHF
j_call: TRBJ1-1; v_call: TRBV6-5; cdr3_length: 14; d_call: NA; clone_size: medium-sized; cdr3_nt: TGTGCCAGCAGTTACTCGATCGAGGGAGGTGAAGCTTTCTTT; cdr3_aa: CASSYSIEGGEAFF
j_call: TRBJ1-2; v_call: TRBV18; cdr3_length: 15; d_call: NA; clone_size: NA; cdr3_nt: TGTGCCAGCTCACTATTCAAACAGGATAACTATGGCTACACCTTC; cdr3_aa: CASSLFKQDNYGYTF
j_call: TRBJ1-2; v_call: TRBV7-8; cdr3_length: 15; d_call: NA; clone_size: few; cdr3_nt: TGTGCCAGCAGCTTAAAGGACGGTCCTAACTATGGCTACACCTTC; cdr3_aa: CASSLKDGPNYGYTF
j_call: TRBJ2-2; v_call: TRBV27; cdr3_length: 15; d_call: NA; clone_size: few; cdr3_nt: TGTGCCAGCAGTTTAAGGGGCCAAGACACCGGGGAGCTGTTTTTT; cdr3_aa: CASSLRGQDTGELFF
j_call: TRBJ2-2; v_call: TRBV27; cdr3_length: 14; d_call: NA; clone_size: NA; cdr3_nt: TGTGCCAGCAGTTCGGGACAGAACACCGGGGAGCTGTTTTTT; cdr3_aa: CASSSGQNTGELFF
j_call: TRBJ1-1; v_call: TRBV19; cdr3_length: 11; d_call: NA; clone_size: NA; cdr3_nt: TGTGCCAGTAGTATGGAAGATGAAGCTTTCTTT; cdr3_aa: CASSMEDEAFF
j_call: TRBJ1-6; v_call: TRBV2; cdr3_length: 16; d_call: TRBD1; clone_size: NA; cdr3_nt: TGTGCCAGCAGTGGGGACAGGCGCTCCTATAATTCACCCCTCCACTTT; cdr3_aa: CASSGDRRSYNSPLHF
j_call: TRBJ2-2; v_call: TRBV7-9; cdr3_length: 16; d_call: NA; clone_size: NA; cdr3_nt: TGTGCCAGCAGCTTAGATCCGGGAACGAACACCGGGGAGCTGTTTTTT; cdr3_aa: CASSLDPGTNTGELFF
j_call: TRBJ1-2; v_call: TRBV6-2/TRBV6-3; cdr3_length: 17; d_call: NA; clone_size: NA; cdr3_nt: TGTGCCAGCCAGTATCAATCGGGCCTGACGGGGATCAATGGCTACACCTTC; cdr3_aa: CASQYQSGLTGINGYTF
j_call: TRBJ1-6; v_call: TRBV19; cdr3_length: 14; d_call: NA; clone_size: few; cdr3_nt: TGTGCCAGTAGTTCTAGGCAGGGTACGTCACCCCTCCACTTT; cdr3_aa: CASSSRQGTSPLHF
j_call: TRBJ1-6; v_call: TRBV19; cdr3_length: 17; d_call: NA; clone_size: NA; cdr3_nt: TGTGCCAGTAGTTTGCAGGACCGGAGCTCCTATAATTCACCCCTCCACTTT; cdr3_aa: CASSLQDRSSYNSPLHF
j_call: TRBJ1-1; v_call: TRBV5-4; cdr3_length: 13; d_call: TRBD1; clone_size: NA; cdr3_nt: TGTGCCAGCAGTTCACAGGGGGGAACTGAAGCTTTCTTT; cdr3_aa: CASSSQGGTEAFF
j_call: TRBJ1-2; v_call: TRBV4-2; cdr3_length: 16; d_call: TRBD1; clone_size: NA; cdr3_nt: TGTGCCAGCAGCCCCCAAGGGGCAGGGGGCGCAGATGGCTACACCTTC; cdr3_aa: CASSPQGAGGADGYTF
j_call: TRBJ2-1; v_call: TRBV7-9; cdr3_length: 17; d_call: TRBD1; clone_size: NA; cdr3_nt: TGTGCCAGCAGCTACCAAAAAAACAGGGGGCAGGGGAATGAGCAGTTCTTC; cdr3_aa: CASSYQKNRGQGNEQFF
j_call: TRBJ1-1; v_call: TRBV6-5; cdr3_length: 19; d_call: NA; clone_size: NA; cdr3_nt: TGTGCCAGCAGTTCTCGCGCACCGGGACACTTACCGTGGAACACTGAAGCTTTCTTT; cdr3_aa: CASSSRAPGHLPWNTEAFF
j_call: TRBJ1-5; v_call: TRBV19; cdr3_length: 15; d_call: TRBD1; clone_size: NA; cdr3_nt: TGTGCCAGTACCCAGACAGGGGTTAGGAATCAGCCCCAGCATTTT; cdr3_aa: CASTQTGVRNQPQHF
j_call: TRBJ2-3; v_call: TRBV6-2/TRBV6-3; cdr3_length: 14; d_call: TRBD1; clone_size: few; cdr3_nt: TGTGCCAGCACCCAGGGGGCCAGCACAGATACGCAGTATTTT; cdr3_aa: CASTQGASTDTQYF
j_call: TRBJ2-2; v_call: TRBV6-5; cdr3_length: 15; d_call: TRBD2; clone_size: NA; cdr3_nt: TGTGCCAGCAGTTACTCGGGGGGGTACACCGGGGAGCTGTTTTTT; cdr3_aa: CASSYSGGYTGELFF